The 7 T cell receptor beta chains below all came from one sample that was sequenced in a study of T cell clonotyping in hematopoietic cell transplantation. Time point: recipient sample about 28 days before transplant, after cytoreduction. Libraries were prepared by immunoSEQ multiplex PCR; TCRdb keeps only in-frame clonotypes and omits some of them. Counted here are around 27,000 clones, 60% to 80% occurring once; the ten biggest clones make up 5% to 6.5%. Sequences were derived from peripheral blood mononuclear cells, sampled before stem cell transplant. Every receptor here comes from a man in his fifties or sixties with myelodysplastic syndrome. Some clones in this sample may be carry-over from other donors' samples.

The chain carries TRBV20-1 and TRBJ2-3; maybe TRBD1 (6 bases). The CDR3 spans 11 residues. The germline V gene has CDR1 DFQATT and CDR2 SNEGSKA (reference sequence). V was clipped by 8 bases and J by 2 bases, with 8 bases between them. This CDR3 is CSNRATDTQYF. In nucleotides, the CDR3 is TGCAGTAACAGGGCCACAGATACGCAGTATTTT.

The chain links TRBV6-5 to TRBJ1-1, with a tentative D call TRBD1 (6 bases). In germline, CDR1 is MNHEY, CDR2 SVGAGI. The ends were cut back, 5 bases at V and 4 bases at J, with 17 bases in the middle. CDR3 size: 15 residues. This chain's CDR3 is CASSPISRGSTEAFF. The CDR3 nucleotides are TGTGCCAGCAGTCCCATTTCGAGGGGGAGCACTGAAGCTTTCTTT.

The chain employs TRBV4-1 and TRBJ1-2, with D possibly TRBD1 on 5 matching bases. Germline CDR1 is MGHRA and CDR2 is YSYEKL. CDR3 size: 14 residues. V gave up 1 base and J gave up 10 bases, with 16 bases separating them. CDR3 nucleotide sequence: TGCGCCAGCAGCCAAGTATTGAGGGGTTCTTTCTACACCTTC. Its translation: CASSQVLRGSFYTF.

V and J are TRBV6-5 and TRBJ1-3; TRBD1 is a possible D gene (5 bases). The CDR3 consists of 15 residues. The ends were cut back, 10 bases at V and 0 bases at J, with 16 bases in the middle. The germline V gene encodes CDR1 MNHEY and CDR2 SVGAGI. CDR3 amino acids: CATKRSGGSGNTIYF. The DNA of the CDR3 is TGTGCCACTAAGAGATCGGGGGGCTCTGGAAACACCATATATTTT.

The chain carries TRBV21-1 and TRBJ1-2; TRBD1 was called by the table and not checked on the DNA. TRBV21-1 is an annotated pseudogene. This CDR3 region has 15 residues. The CDR3: CASSKVVRPYYGYTF. The DNA for the CDR3 is TGTGCCAGCAGCAAAGTCGTCAGGCCCTACTATGGCTACACCTTC.

The table lists this clone with a few counts. The chain joins TRBV6-5 to TRBJ1-6, with D perhaps TRBD1 (5 bases). The V gene lost 0 bases and the J gene lost 8 bases, with 11 bases spanning the gap. Germline V lookup: CDR1 MNHEY, CDR2 SVGAGI. The CDR3 extends over 15 amino acids. The DNA for the CDR3 is TGTGCCAGCAGTTACTCTAGGCAGGGTCATTCACCCCTCCACTTT. It encodes CASSYSRQGHSPLHF.

This clone was detected a few times. The gene calls are TRBV30 and TRBJ1-2; tentative D call: TRBD1 (5 bases). This CDR3 is built from 13 residues. V was clipped by 5 bases and J by 5 bases, with 15 bases between them. The germline V gene encodes CDR1 GTSNPN and CDR2 SVGIG (reference sequence). CDR3 residues: CAWRQLRGYGYTF. The CDR3 coding sequence is TGTGCCTGGCGACAGTTGCGCGGGTATGGCTACACCTTC.